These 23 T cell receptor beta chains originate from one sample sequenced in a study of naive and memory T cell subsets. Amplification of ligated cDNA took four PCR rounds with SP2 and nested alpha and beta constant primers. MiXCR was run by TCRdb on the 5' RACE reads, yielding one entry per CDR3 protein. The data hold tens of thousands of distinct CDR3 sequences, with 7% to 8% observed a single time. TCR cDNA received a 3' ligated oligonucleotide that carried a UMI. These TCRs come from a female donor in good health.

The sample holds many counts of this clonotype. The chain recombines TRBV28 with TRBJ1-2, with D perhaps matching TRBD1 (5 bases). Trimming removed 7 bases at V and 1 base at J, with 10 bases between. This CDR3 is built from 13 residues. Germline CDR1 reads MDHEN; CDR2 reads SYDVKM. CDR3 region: CASTTELNYGYTF. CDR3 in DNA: TGTGCCAGCACGACAGAGCTTAACTATGGCTACACCTTC.

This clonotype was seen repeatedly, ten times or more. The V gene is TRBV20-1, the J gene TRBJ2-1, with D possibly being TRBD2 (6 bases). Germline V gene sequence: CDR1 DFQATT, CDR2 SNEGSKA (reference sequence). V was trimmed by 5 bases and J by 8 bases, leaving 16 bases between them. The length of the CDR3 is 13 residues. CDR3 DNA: TGCAGTGCTCCGGGACTCTGGGGGGATGAGCAGTTCTTC. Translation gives CSAPGLWGDEQFF.

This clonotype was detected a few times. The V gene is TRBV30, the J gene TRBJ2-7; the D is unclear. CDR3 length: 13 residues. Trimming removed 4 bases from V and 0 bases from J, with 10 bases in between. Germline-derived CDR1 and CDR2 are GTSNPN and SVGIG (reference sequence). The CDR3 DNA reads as TGTGCCTGGAAGCAAGGAGCCTCCTACGAGCAGTACTTC. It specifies CAWKQGASYEQYF.

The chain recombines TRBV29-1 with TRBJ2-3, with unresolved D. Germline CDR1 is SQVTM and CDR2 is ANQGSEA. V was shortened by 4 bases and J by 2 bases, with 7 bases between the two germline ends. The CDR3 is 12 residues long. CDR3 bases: TGCAGCGTTGTTACACTCACAGATACGCAGTATTTT. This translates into CSVVTLTDTQYF.

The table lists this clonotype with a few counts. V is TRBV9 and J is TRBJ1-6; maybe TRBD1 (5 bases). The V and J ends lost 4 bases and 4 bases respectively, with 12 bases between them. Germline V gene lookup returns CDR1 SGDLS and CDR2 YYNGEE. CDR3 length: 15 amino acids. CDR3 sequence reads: CASSPGMGYNSPLHF. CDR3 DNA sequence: TGTGCCAGCAGCCCAGGGATGGGTTATAATTCACCCCTCCACTTT. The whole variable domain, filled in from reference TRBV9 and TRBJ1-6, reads DSGVTQTPKHLITATGQRVTLRCSPRSGDLSVYWYQQSLDQGLQFLIQYYNGEERAKGNILERFSAQQFPDLHSELNLSSLELGDSALYFCASSPGMGYNSPLHFGNGTRLTVT.

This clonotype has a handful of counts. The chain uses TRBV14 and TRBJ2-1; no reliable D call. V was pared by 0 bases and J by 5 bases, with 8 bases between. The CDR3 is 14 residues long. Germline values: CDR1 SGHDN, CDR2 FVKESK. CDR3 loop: CASSQDPKNNEQFF. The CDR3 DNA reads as TGTGCCAGCAGCCAAGACCCAAAAAACAATGAGCAGTTCTTC.

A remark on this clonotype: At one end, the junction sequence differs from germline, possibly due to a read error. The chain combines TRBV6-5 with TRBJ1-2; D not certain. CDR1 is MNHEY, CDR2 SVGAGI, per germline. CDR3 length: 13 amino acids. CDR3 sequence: CASSYSEAYGDTF. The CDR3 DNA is TGTGCCAGCAGTTATTCCGAAGCCTATGGCGACACCTTC.

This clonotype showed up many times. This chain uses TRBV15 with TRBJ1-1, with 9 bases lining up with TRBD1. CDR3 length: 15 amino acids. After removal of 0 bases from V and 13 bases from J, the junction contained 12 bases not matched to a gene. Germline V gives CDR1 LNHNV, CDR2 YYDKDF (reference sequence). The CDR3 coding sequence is TGTGCCACCAGCAGAGATTTTAGGGACAGGGTCGACGGTTTCTTT. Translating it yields CATSRDFRDRVDGFF.

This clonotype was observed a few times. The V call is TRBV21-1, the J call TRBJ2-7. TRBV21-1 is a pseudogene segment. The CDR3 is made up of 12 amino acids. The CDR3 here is CASSPFLTEQYF. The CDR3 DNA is TGTGCCAGCTCCCCGTTTCTCACAGAGCAGTACTTC.

DNA for the CDR3: TGTGCCAGCAGTGAACAGGGGGAGGCTGAAGCTTTCTTT. Translating gives CASSEQGEAEAFF. The J gene is TRBJ1-1, the V gene TRBV9; TRBD1 matches at 8 bases. V shed 5 bases, J shed 6 bases, and the junction held 6 bases outside the gene matches. Germline V gene lookup returns CDR1 SGDLS and CDR2 YYNGEE. The CDR3 has 13 amino acids. The full variable domain, in which reference TRBV9 and TRBJ1-1 provide the parts outside the CDR3, is DSGVTQTPKHLITATGQRVTLRCSPRSGDLSVYWYQQSLDQGLQFLIQYYNGEERAKGNILERFSAQQFPDLHSELNLSSLELGDSALYFCASSEQGEAEAFFGQGTRLTVV.

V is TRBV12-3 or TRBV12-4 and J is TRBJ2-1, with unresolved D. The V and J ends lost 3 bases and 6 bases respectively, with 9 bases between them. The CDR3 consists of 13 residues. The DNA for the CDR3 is TGTGCCAGCAGTTTTCTAGGGATCAATGAGCAGTTCTTC. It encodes CASSFLGINEQFF.

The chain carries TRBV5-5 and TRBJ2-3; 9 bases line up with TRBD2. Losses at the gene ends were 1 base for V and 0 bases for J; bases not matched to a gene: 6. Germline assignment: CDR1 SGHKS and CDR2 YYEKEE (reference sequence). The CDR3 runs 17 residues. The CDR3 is CASSLLRGGSSTDTQYF. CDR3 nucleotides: TGTGCCAGCAGCTTGTTGCGGGGGGGTTCTAGCACAGATACGCAGTATTTT. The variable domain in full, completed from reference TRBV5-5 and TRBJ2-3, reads DAGVTQSPTHLIKTRGQQVTLRCSPISGHKSVSWYQQVLGQGPQFIFQYYEKEERGRGNFPDRFSARQFPNYSSELNVNALLLGDSALYLCASSLLRGGSSTDTQYFGPGTRLTVL.

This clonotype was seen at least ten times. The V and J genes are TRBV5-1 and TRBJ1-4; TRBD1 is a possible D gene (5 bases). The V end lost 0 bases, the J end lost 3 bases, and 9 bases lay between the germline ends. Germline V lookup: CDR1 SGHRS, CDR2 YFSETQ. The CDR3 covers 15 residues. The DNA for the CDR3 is TGCGCCAGCAGCTTGGTCTGGGGGGCTAATGAAAAACTGTTTTTT. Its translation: CASSLVWGANEKLFF.

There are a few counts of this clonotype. This chain's CDR3 is CASSGGVRHEQYF. CDR3 sequence (DNA): TGTGCCAGCAGCGGTGGGGTTAGGCACGAGCAGTACTTC. The chain carries TRBV6-5 and TRBJ2-7; D unresolved. The CDR3 runs to 13 residues. The V and J ends lost 6 bases and 5 bases respectively, with 14 bases between them. The germline V gene encodes CDR1 MNHEY and CDR2 SVGAGI.

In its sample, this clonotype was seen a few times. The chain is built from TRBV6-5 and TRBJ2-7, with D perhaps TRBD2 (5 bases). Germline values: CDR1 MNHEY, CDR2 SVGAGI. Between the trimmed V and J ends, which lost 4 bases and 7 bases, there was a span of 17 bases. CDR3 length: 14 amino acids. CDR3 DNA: TGTGCCAGCAGTTCCTTACGGACTCGGTATGAGCAGTACTTC. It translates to CASSSLRTRYEQYF.

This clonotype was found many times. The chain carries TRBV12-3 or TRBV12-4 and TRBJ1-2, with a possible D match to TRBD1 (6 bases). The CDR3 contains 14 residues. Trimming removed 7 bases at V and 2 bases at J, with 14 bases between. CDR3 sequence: CASTGRGANYGYTF. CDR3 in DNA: TGTGCCAGCACAGGCAGGGGTGCAAACTATGGCTACACCTTC.

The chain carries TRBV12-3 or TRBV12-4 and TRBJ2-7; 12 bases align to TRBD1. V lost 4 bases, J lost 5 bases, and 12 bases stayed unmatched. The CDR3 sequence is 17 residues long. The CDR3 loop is CASSSSLRDRGPHEQYF. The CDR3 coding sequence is TGTGCCAGCAGTTCCAGCCTCCGGGACAGGGGGCCCCACGAGCAGTACTTC.

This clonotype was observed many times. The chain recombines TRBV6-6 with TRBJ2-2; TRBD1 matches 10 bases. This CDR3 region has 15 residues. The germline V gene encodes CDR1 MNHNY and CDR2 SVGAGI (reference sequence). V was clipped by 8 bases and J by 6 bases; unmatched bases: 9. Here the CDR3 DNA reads TGTGCCAGCCCCCGAGGGACAGGGGTGCCCGGGGAGCTGTTTTTT. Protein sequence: CASPRGTGVPGELFF.

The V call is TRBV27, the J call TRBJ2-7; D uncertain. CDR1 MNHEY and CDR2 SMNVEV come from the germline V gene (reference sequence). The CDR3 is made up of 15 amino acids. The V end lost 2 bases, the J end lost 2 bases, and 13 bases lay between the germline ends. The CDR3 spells CASSLQPLSTYEQYF. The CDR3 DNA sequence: TGTGCCAGCAGTTTACAGCCACTATCAACCTACGAGCAGTACTTC.

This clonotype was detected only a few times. The CDR3 region is CSASRGWGTEAFF. In DNA form, the CDR3 reads TGCAGTGCTAGTAGGGGATGGGGCACTGAAGCTTTCTTT. The V and J genes are TRBV20-1 and TRBJ1-1; possible D gene TRBD1, 5 bases. V lost 3 bases and J 4 bases, leaving 12 bases between the germline ends. CDR3 length: 13 amino acids. In germline, CDR1 is DFQATT, CDR2 SNEGSKA (reference sequence).

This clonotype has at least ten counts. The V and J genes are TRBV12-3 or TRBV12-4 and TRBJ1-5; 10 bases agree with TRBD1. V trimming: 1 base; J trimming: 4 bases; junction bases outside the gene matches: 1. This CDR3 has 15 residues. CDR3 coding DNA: TGTGCCAGCAGTTTAGGGACAGGGGGTAATCAGCCCCAGCATTTT. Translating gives CASSLGTGGNQPQHF.

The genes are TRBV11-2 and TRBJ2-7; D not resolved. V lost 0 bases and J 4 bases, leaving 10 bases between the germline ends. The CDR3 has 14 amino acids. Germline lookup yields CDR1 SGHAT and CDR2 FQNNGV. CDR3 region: CASSLDVPQYEQYF. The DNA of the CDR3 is TGTGCCAGCAGCTTAGATGTTCCCCAGTACGAGCAGTACTTC.

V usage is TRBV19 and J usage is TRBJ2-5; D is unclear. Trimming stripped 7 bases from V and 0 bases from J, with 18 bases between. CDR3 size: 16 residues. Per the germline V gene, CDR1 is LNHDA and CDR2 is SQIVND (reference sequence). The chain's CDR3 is CASTKGQLIDQETQYF. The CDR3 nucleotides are TGTGCCAGTACCAAGGGCCAACTAATAGACCAAGAGACCCAGTACTTC. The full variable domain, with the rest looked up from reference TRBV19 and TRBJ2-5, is DGGITQSPKYLFRKEGQNVTLSCEQNLNHDAMYWYRQDPGQGLRLIYYSQIVNDFQKGDIAEGYSVSREKKESFPLTVTSAQKNPTAFYLCASTKGQLIDQETQYFGPGTRLLVL.